A selection of T cell receptor beta chains follows, all from one sample in a study of OX40 agonist ivuxolimab in advanced cancers. Repertoires were generated with immunoSEQ multiplex PCR, while TCRdb's copy carries only in-frame clones and drops some. The sample contains 70,000 to 95,000 clones, roughly 94% of which appear only once. The sample here was CD4+ or CD8+ T cells sorted from blood, taken in a trial of the OX40 agonist ivuxolimab. These receptors were taken from an adult with an advanced solid tumor such as melanoma, head and neck, liver or kidney cancer. Each CDR3 is given with its conserved first and last residue. D genes are given only for firm matches.

V,length,D,CDR3
TRBV10-3,15,TRBD1,CAISGGQRQVYGYTF
TRBV4-1,15,.,CASSHPGNGDYEQYF
TRBV5-8,14,.,CASSLWGSINEQYF
TRBV5-4,14,.,CASSLDRTNTEAFF
TRBV10-3,13,.,CAIGAEHSYEQYF
TRBV19,16,TRBD1,CASKVSQTGGSNEQFF
TRBV5-6,14,.,CASSTTPTNTEAFF
TRBV9,15,TRBD2,CASSVTGLADNEQFF
TRBV20-1,11,.,CSAPRDTFQYF
TRBV28,14,.,CATRWAVYNSPLHF
TRBV19,15,TRBD1,CASSIDGQGSTEAFF
TRBV10-3,13,.,CASALGGPYEQYF
TRBV19,15,.,CASSIEVGVGTEAFF
TRBV4-1,16,.,CASSQEITAFNEKLFF
TRBV7-2,15,.,CASSPGQSLNQPQHF
TRBV4-3,16,TRBD2,CASSQVTSGIYNEQFF
TRBV9,15,TRBD1,CASSVQDRVNYGYTF
TRBV7-3,17,TRBD1,CASSPDRGAEGANVLTF
TRBV9,15,.,CASSVVSSLTGELFF
TRBV9,14,.,CASSVGGSDTEAFF
TRBV11-2,13,.,CASSLGPNQPQHF
TRBV4-3,16,.,CASSQDPEDFGEKLFF
TRBV7-6,15,.,CASSLVAGLGGELFF
TRBV9,14,TRBD2,CASSVASGSYEQYF
TRBV9,17,.,CASSPTGRALPLDTQYF
TRBV11-2,15,.,CASSPPQSGEDTQYF
TRBV27,13,.,CASGPPRFYEQYF
TRBV6-5,14,TRBD1,CASRRTGQSYEQYF
TRBV4-3,15,.,CASSLMGRQADTQYF
TRBV11-2,14,.,CASSSDASYNEQFF
TRBV19,17,.,CASSTPNQGQNNQPQHF
TRBV6-5,13,TRBD1,CASSTGVTYGYTF
TRBV6-1,16,TRBD2,CASSELAGGLTDTQYF
TRBV4-3,16,.,CASSQAAPDGHYGYTF
TRBV27,12,.,CASSLYGSPLHF
TRBV7-2,16,.,CASSPDVFGANYGYTF
TRBV6-6,13,.,CASSFDKFYGYTF
TRBV30,13,.,CAWSVSGQETQYF
TRBV5-6,15,.,CASSFGTSGANVLTF
TRBV30,13,TRBD1,CALDGPGGYEQFF
TRBV15,16,TRBD2,CATSSLSSGIIDTQYF
TRBV27,15,.,CASSHSGTSTYEQYF
TRBV28,17,TRBD2,CASSLASRRGVQETQYF
TRBV6-1,14,.,CANSEEPVQETQYF
TRBV4-1,15,.,CASSQGRDFAGELFF
TRBV14,14,TRBD1,CASSPQGASYGYTF
TRBV2,18,TRBD2,CASSHGVAGGSYTDTQYF
TRBV13,17,TRBD2,CASSPRTSGRSTDTQYF
TRBV12-5,19,TRBD2,CASGLTPGLAGGPGNEQYF
TRBV4-1,17,TRBD2,CASSLKPSGGSTDTQYF
TRBV13,16,.,CASTQQGSRAYNEQFF
TRBV4-1,18,.,CASSQEPIVSWGRAEAFF
TRBV27,16,.,CASSPPVGLLLREQFF
TRBV10-2,14,TRBD1,CASSPGQGRNTIYF